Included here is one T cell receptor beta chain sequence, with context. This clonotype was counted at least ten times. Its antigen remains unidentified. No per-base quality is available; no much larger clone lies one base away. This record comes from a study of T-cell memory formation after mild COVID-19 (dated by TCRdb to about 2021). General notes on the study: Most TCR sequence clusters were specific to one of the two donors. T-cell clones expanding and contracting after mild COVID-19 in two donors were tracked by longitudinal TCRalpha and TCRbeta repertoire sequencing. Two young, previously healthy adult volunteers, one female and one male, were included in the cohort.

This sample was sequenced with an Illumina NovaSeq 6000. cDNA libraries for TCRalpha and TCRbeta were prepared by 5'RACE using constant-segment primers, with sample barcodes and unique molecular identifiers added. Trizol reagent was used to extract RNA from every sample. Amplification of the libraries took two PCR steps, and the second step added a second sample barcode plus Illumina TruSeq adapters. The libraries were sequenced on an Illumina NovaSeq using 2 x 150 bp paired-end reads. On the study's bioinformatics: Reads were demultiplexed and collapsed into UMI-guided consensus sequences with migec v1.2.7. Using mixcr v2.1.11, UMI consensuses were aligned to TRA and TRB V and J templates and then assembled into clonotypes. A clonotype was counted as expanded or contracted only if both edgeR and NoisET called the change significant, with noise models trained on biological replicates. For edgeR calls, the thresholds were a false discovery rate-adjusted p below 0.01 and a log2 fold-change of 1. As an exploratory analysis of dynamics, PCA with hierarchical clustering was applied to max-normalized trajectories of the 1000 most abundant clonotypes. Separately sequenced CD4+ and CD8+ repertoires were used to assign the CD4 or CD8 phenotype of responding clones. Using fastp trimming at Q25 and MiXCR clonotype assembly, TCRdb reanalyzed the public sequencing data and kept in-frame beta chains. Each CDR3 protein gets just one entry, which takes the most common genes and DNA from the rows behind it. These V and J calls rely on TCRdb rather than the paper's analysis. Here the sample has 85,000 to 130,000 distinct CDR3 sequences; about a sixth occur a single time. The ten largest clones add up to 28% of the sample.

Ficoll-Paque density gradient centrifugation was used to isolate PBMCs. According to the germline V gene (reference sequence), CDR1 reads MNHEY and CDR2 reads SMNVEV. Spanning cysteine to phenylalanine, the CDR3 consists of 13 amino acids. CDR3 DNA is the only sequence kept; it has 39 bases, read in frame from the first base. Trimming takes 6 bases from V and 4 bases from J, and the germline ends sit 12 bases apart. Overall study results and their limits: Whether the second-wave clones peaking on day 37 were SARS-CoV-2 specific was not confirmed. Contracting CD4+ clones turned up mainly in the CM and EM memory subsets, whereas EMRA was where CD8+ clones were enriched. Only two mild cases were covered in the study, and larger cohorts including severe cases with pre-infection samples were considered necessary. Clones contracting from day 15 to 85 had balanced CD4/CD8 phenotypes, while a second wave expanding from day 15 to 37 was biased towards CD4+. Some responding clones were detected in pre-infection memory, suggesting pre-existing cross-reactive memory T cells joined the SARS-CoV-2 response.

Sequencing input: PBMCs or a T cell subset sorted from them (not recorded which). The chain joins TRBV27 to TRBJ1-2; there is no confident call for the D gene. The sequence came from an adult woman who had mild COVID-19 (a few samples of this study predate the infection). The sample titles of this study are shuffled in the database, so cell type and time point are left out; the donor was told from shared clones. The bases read TGTGCCAGCAGCCCCCACTTCTCCTATGGCTACACCTTC. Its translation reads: CASSPHFSYGYTF.